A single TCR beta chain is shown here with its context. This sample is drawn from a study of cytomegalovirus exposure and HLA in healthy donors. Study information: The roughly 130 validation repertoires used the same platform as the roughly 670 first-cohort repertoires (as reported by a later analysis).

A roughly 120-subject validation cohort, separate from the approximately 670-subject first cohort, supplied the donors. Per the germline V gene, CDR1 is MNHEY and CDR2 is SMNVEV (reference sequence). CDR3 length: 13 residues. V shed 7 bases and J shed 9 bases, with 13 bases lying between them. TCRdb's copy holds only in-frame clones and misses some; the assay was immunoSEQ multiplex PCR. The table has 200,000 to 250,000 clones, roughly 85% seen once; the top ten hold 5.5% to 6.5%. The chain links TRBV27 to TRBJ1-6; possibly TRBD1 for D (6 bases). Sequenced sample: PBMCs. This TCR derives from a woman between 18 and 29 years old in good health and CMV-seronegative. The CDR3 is CASKYTGSSPLHF. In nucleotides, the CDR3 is TGTGCCAGCAAATATACAGGGAGTTCACCCCTCCACTTT.